These 13 T cell receptor beta chains were all obtained from the same sample, sequenced in a study of cytomegalovirus exposure and HLA in healthy donors. PCR used 60 Vbeta primers and 13 Jbeta primers. Clones were sequenced by immunoSEQ multiplex PCR, and TCRdb holds only the in-frame ones, with some missing. The sample carries around 200,000 clones, approximately 82% recorded once. What was sequenced was PBMCs. These receptors were taken from a woman aged 50 to 60 in good health and CMV-seropositive.

This rearrangement joins TRBV30 to TRBJ2-1; TRBD2 might be the D (5 bases). The CDR3 is 14 amino acids. Germline CDR1 reads GTSNPN; CDR2 reads SVGIG (reference sequence). Trimming took 0 bases from V and 0 from J, leaving 6 bases between them. The CDR3 DNA reads TGTGCCTGGAGTGTCCGGGGCTCCTACAATGAGCAGTTCTTC. Translation gives CAWSVRGSYNEQFF.

This chain links TRBV7-9 with TRBJ2-5, with 10 bases lining up with TRBD1. The junction had 7 bases not matched to a gene; V was cut back by 1 base and J by 5 bases. Per the germline V gene, CDR1 is SEHNR and CDR2 is FQNEAQ (reference sequence). The CDR3 extends over 16 amino acids. The CDR3 sequence is CASSLVVTGGRETQYF. In DNA form, the CDR3 reads TGTGCCAGCAGCTTAGTCGTGACAGGGGGCAGGGAGACCCAGTACTTC. The complete variable domain, with remaining parts taken from reference TRBV7-9 and TRBJ2-5, reads DTGVSQNPRHKITKRGQNVTFRCDPISEHNRLYWYRQTLGQGPEFLTYFQNEAQLEKSRLLSDRFSAERPKGSFSTLEIQRTEQGDSAMYLCASSLVVTGGRETQYFGPGTRLLVL.

The CDR3 DNA reads as TGCGCCAGCAGCTCCCTAGGTGGCCGAGAGGACACCGGGGAGCTGTTTTTT. This sequence encodes CASSSLGGREDTGELFF. The chain has TRBV5-1 and TRBJ2-2; no firm D call. Germline CDR1 and CDR2: SGHRS and YFSETQ. Trimming took 3 bases from V and 3 from J, leaving 18 bases between them. This CDR3 region has 17 residues.

The chain links TRBV4-3 to TRBJ1-2; a possible D gene is TRBD1 (6 bases). This CDR3 is built from 19 residues. V dropped 0 bases and J dropped 1 base, with 21 bases sitting between them. Per germline, CDR1 LGHNA and CDR2 YSLEER. The CDR3 is CASSQDLVVGRGFNYGYTF. The CDR3 region has the DNA TGCGCCAGCAGCCAAGATCTAGTGGTAGGGAGGGGGTTTAACTATGGCTACACCTTC.

V gene TRBV7-6 combines with J gene TRBJ1-2; possibly TRBD1 for D (5 bases). The length of the CDR3 is 13 residues. Per germline, CDR1 SGHVS and CDR2 FNYEAQ. Trimming removed 1 base at V and 7 bases at J, with 10 bases between. CDR3 nucleotide sequence: TGTGCCAGCAGCTTAGTAGGGGTTGGTGGCTACACCTTC. Its translation is CASSLVGVGGYTF.

The J gene is TRBJ1-2, the V gene TRBV28, with 8 bases fitting TRBD1. CDR3 length: 12 residues. V shed 8 bases, J shed 6 bases, and the junction held 5 bases outside the gene matches. Germline V CDR1 and CDR2: MDHEN, SYDVKM. The CDR3 DNA reads as TGTGCCAGCGAACAGGGGGTTAATGGCTACACCTTC. It codes for CASEQGVNGYTF.

The J gene is TRBJ2-3, the V gene TRBV6-6; 8 bases fit TRBD1. There are 14 residues in the CDR3. The germline gives CDR1 MNHNY, CDR2 SVGAGI (reference sequence). The V segment lost 4 bases and the J segment 3 bases; nucleotides outside the gene matches: 3. CDR3 in DNA: TGTGCCAGCAGTTGGACAGGGTTTACAGATACGCAGTATTTT. This gives the protein CASSWTGFTDTQYF.

The V call is TRBV7-8, the J call TRBJ1-2; 7 bases match TRBD1. Per germline, CDR1 SGHVS and CDR2 FQNEAQ. Trimming at V came to 5 bases and at J to 4 bases, leaving 7 bases not matched to a gene. This CDR3 comprises 14 residues. In DNA, the CDR3 is TGTGCCAGCAGCGCCGAACAGGGGCTCTATGGCTACACCTTC. It yields the protein CASSAEQGLYGYTF.

This rearrangement joins TRBV4-1 to TRBJ2-3; TRBD2 aligns across 10 bases. V lost 8 bases to trimming and J lost 1 base; unmatched junction nucleotides: 6. Germline V CDR1 and CDR2: MGHRA, YSYEKL. The CDR3 sequence is 15 residues long. The CDR3 reads CASGPSGGRTDTQYF. CDR3 sequence (DNA): TGCGCCAGCGGTCCTAGCGGGGGACGCACAGATACGCAGTATTTT.

The J gene is TRBJ2-1, the V gene TRBV6-4; 8 bases align to TRBD2. V trimming: 4 bases; J trimming: 6 bases; junction bases outside the gene matches: 8. CDR1 is MRHNA, CDR2 SNTAGT, per germline. There are 15 residues in the CDR3. CDR3 nucleotides: TGTGCCAGCAGTGTCAGGCCGGGGGGGTCCAATGAGCAGTTCTTC. Its protein is CASSVRPGGSNEQFF.

The V gene is TRBV14, the J gene TRBJ2-5; 7 bases line up with TRBD1. This CDR3 has 15 residues. Germline trimming cut 2 bases from V and 9 bases from J; bases unmatched to any gene: 12. Germline CDR1 SGHDN, CDR2 FVKESK. CDR3 nucleotides: TGTGCCAGCAGCCAACACGGGACAGTCCAGGGCGCCCAGTACTTC. Encoded protein: CASSQHGTVQGAQYF.

The genes are TRBV7-2 and TRBJ2-1, with TRBD2 identical over 12 bases. V dropped 1 base and J dropped 1; count of bases not matched to a gene: 2. Per the germline V gene, CDR1 is SGHTA and CDR2 is FQGNSA. This CDR3 is built from 17 residues. CDR3 nucleotides: TGTGCCAGCAGCTTAGGGACTAGCGGGACTTCCTACAATGAGCAGTTCTTC. Translation gives CASSLGTSGTSYNEQFF.

The chain uses TRBV6-1 and TRBJ1-6; 7 bases align to TRBD1. This CDR3 is 15 amino acids long. CDR1 MNHNS and CDR2 SASEGT come from the germline V gene. Trimming took 9 bases from V and 3 from J; bases not matched to a gene: 8. The CDR3 coding sequence is TGTGCCAGTCGACAGGGACAGTTCTATAATTCACCCCTCCACTTT. Translation: CASRQGQFYNSPLHF.